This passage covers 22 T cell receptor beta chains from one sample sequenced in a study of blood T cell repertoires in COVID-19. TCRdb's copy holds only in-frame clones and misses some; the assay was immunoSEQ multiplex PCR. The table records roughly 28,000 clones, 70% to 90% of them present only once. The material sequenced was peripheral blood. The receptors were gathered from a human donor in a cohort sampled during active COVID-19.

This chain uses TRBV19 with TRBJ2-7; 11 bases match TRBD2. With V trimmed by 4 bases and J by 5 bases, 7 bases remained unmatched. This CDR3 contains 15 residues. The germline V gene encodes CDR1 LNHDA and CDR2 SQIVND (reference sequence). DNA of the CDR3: TGTGCCAGTAGTACAATAGCGGGAGGGCCCCACGAGCAGTACTTC. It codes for CASSTIAGGPHEQYF.

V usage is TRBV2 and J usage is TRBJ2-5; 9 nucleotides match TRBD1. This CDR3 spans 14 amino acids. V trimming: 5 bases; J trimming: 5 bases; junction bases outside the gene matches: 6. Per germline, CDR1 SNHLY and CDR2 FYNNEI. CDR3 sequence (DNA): TGTGCCAGCAGTACAGGGGGCGTTTTGGAGACCCAGTACTTC. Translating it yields CASSTGGVLETQYF. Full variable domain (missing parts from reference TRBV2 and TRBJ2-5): EPEVTQTPSHQVTQMGQEVILRCVPISNHLYFYWYRQILGQKVEFLVSFYNNEISEKSEIFDDQFSVERPDGSNFTLKIRSTKLEDSAMYFCASSTGGVLETQYFGPGTRLLVL.

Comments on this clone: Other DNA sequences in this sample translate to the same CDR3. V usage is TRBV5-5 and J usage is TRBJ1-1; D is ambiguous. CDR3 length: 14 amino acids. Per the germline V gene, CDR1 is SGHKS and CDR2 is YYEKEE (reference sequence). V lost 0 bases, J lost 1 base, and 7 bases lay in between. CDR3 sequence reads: CASSLVGGNTEAFF. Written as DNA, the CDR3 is TGTGCCAGCAGCTTGGTCGGAGGGAACACTGAAGCTTTCTTT. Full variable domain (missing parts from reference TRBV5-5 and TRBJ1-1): DAGVTQSPTHLIKTRGQQVTLRCSPISGHKSVSWYQQVLGQGPQFIFQYYEKEERGRGNFPDRFSARQFPNYSSELNVNALLLGDSALYLCASSLVGGNTEAFFGQGTRLTVV.

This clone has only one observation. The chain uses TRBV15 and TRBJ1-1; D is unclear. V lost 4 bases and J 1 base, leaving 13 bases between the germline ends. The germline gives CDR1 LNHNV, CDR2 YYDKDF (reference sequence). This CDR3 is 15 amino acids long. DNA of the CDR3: TGTGCCACCAGCAAATCCACGGTCTCGAACACTGAAGCTTTCTTT. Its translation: CATSKSTVSNTEAFF.

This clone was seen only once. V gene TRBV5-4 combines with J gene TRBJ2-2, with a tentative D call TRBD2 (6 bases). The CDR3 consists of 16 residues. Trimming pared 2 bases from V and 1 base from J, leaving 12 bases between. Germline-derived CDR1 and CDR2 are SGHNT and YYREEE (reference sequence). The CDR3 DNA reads TGTGCCAGCAGCTTCGCGGGGTGGGGGAACACCGGGGAGCTGTTTTTT. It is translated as CASSFAGWGNTGELFF.

The CDR3 region is CASGGGETQYF. The CDR3 DNA reads TGTGCCAGTGGGGGAGGAGAGACCCAGTACTTC. This chain connects TRBV12-3 or TRBV12-4 to TRBJ2-5; the D gene is possibly TRBD2 (6 bases). Trimming took 9 bases from V and 4 from J, leaving 9 bases between them. CDR3 length equals 11 residues.

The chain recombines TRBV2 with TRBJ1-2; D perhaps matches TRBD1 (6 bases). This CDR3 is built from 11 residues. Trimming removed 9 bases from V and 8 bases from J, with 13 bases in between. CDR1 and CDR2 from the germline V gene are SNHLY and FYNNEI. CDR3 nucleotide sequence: TGTGCCAGGCCGCAGGGGACGGGCTACACCTTC. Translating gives CARPQGTGYTF.

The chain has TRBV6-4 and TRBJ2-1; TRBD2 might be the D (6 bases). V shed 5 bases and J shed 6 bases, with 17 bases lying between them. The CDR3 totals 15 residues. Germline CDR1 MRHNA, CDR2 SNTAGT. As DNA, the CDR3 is TGTGCCAGCAGTCCTTCGGGCGGCGGGGTCAATGAGCAGTTCTTC. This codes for CASSPSGGGVNEQFF.

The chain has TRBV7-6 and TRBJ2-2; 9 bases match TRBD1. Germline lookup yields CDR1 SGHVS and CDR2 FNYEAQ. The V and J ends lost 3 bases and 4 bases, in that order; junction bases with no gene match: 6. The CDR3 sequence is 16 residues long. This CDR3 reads CASSLQTGGGTGELFF. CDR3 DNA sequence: TGTGCCAGCAGCTTGCAGACAGGGGGTGGCACCGGGGAGCTGTTTTTT. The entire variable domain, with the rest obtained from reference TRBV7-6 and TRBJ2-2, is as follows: GAGVSQSPRYKVTKRGQDVALRCDPISGHVSLYWYRQALGQGPEFLTYFNYEAQQDKSGLPNDRFSAERPEGSISTLTIQRTEQRDSAMYRCASSLQTGGGTGELFFGEGSRLTVL.

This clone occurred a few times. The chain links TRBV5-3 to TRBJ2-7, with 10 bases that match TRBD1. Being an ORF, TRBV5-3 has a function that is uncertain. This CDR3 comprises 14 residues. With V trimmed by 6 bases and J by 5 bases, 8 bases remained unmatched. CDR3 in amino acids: CARKVGTGDNEQYF. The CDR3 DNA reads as TGTGCCAGAAAGGTGGGGACAGGGGACAACGAGCAGTACTTC.

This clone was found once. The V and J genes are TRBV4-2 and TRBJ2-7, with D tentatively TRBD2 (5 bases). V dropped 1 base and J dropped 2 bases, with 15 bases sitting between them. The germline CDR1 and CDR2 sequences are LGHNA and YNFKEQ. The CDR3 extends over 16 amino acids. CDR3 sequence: CASSQAALDGTYEQYF. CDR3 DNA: TGTGCCAGCAGCCAAGCTGCCTTGGACGGGACCTACGAGCAGTACTTC.

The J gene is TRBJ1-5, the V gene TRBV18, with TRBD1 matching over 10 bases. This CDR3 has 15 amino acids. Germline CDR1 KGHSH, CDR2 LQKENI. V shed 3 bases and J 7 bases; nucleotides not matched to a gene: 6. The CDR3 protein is CASSPSRDRGQPQHF. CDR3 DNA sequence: TGTGCCAGCTCACCCTCCCGGGACAGGGGCCAGCCCCAGCATTTT.

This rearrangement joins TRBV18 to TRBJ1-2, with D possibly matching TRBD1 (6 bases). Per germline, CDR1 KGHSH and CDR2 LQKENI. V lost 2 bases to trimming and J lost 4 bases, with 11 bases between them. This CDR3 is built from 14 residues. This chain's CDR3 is CASSPGGLGYGYTF. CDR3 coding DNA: TGTGCCAGCTCACCAGGGGGCCTCGGCTATGGCTACACCTTC.

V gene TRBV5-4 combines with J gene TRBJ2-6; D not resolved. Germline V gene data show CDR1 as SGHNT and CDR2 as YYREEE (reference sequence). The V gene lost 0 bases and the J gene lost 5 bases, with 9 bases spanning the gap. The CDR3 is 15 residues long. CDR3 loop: CASSLGQARANVLTF. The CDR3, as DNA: TGTGCCAGCAGCTTGGGTCAGGCCCGGGCCAACGTCCTGACTTTC. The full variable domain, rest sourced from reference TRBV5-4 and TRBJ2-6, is ETGVTQSPTHLIKTRGQQVTLRCSSQSGHNTVSWYQQALGQGPQFIFQYYREEENGRGNFPPRFSGLQFPNYSSELNVNALELDDSALYLCASSLGQARANVLTFGAGSRLTVL.

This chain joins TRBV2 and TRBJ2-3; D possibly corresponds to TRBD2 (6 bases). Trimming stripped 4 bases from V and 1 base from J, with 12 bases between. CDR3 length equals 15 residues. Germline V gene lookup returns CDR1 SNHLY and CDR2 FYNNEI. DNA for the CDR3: TGTGCCAGCAGTGCCGGGGGACGAGGCACAGATACGCAGTATTTT. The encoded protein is CASSAGGRGTDTQYF.

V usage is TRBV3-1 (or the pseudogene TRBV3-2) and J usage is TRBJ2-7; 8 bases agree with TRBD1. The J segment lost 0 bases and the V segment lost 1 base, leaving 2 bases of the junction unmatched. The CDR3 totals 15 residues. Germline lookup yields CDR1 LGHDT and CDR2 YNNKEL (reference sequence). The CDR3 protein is CASSQGTGSSYEQYF. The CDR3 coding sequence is TGTGCCAGCAGCCAAGGGACAGGGAGCTCCTACGAGCAGTACTTC.

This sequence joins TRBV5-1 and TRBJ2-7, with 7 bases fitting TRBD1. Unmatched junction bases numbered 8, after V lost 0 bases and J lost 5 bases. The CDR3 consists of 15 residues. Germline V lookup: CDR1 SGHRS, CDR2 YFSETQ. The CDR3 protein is CASSLEGQPSDEQYF. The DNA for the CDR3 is TGCGCCAGCAGCTTGGAGGGACAGCCTTCCGACGAGCAGTACTTC.

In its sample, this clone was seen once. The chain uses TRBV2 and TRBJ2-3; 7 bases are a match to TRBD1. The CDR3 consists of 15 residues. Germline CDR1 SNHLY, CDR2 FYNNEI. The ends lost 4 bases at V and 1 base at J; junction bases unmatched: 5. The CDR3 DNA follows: TGTGCCAGCAGTGTACAGGGGTTGGGCACAGATACGCAGTATTTT. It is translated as CASSVQGLGTDTQYF.

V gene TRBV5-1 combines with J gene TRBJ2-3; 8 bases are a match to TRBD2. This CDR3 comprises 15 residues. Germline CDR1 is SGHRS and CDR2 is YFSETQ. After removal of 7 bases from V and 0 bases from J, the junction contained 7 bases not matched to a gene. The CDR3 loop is CASREGGTSTDTQYF. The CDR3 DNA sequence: TGCGCCAGCCGGGAGGGGGGCACTAGCACAGATACGCAGTATTTT.

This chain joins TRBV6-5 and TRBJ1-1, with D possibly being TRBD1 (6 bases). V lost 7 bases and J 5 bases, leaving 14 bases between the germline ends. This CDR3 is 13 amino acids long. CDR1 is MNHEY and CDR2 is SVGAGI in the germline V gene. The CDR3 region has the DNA TGTGCCAGCAAAGAGGGGGTCGGAACTGAAGCTTTCTTT. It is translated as CASKEGVGTEAFF.

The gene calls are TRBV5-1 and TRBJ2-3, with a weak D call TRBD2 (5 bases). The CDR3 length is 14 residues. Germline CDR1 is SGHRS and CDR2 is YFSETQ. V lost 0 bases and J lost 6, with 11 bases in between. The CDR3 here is CASSLGAGMDTQYF. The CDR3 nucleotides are TGCGCCAGCAGCTTGGGTGCGGGTATGGATACGCAGTATTTT.

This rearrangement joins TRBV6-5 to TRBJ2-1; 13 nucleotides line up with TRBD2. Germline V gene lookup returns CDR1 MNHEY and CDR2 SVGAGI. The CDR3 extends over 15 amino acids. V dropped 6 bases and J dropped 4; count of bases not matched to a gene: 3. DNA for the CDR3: TGTGCCAGCAGCGAGGGACTAGCGGGGTACAATGAGCAGTTCTTC. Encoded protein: CASSEGLAGYNEQFF.